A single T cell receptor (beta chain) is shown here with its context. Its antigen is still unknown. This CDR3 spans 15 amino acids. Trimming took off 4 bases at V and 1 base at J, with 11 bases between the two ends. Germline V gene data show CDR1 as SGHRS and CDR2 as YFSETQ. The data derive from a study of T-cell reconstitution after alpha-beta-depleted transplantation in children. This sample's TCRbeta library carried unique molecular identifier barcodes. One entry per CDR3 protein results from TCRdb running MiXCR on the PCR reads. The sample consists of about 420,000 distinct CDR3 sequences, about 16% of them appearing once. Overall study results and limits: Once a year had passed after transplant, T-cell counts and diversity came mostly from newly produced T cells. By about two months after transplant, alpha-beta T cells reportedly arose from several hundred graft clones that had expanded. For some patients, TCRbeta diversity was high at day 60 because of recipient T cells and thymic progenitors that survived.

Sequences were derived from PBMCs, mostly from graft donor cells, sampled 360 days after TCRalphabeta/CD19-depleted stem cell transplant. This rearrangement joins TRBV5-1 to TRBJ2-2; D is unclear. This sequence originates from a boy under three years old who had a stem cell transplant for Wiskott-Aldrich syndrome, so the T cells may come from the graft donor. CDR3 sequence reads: CASSGITVNTGELFF. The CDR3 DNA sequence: TGCGCCAGCAGCGGGATTACAGTGAACACCGGGGAGCTGTTTTTT. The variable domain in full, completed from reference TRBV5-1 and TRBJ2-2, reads KAGVTQTPRYLIKTRGQQVTLSCSPISGHRSVSWYQQTPGQGLQFLFEYFSETQRNKGNFPGRFSGRQFSNSRSEMNVSTLELGDSALYLCASSGITVNTGELFFGEGSRLTVL.